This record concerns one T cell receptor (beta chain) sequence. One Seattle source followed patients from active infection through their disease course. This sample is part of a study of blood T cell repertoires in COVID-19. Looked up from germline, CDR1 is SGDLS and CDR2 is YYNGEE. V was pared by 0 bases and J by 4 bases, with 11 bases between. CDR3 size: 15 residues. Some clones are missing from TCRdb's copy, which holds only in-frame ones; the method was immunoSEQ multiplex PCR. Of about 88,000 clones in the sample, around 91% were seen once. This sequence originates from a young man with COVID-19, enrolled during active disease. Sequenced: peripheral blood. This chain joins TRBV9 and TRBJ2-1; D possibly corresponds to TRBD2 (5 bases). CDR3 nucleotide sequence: TGTGCCAGCAGCGTAGTAGGCGGGTATTACAATGAGCAGTTCTTC. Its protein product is CASSVVGGYYNEQFF.